Listed below are T cell receptor beta chains from one sample, sequenced in a study of shared clonotypes between healthy human individuals. Clones were sequenced by immunoSEQ multiplex PCR, and TCRdb holds only the in-frame ones, with some missing. Of a few million clones listed, 85% to 95% are singletons. Sequences were obtained from naive CD4+ T cells sorted from blood. The source is a young man in good health. CDR3s include the opening cysteine and the closing phenylalanine or tryptophan. A D gene is named only where the DNA matches it firmly. A row's size may be missing; if present it is once, few, many or a size class.

J: TRBJ1-4
size: -
V: TRBV6-5
D: TRBD1
CDR3: CASRSTGGVEKLFF
DNA: TGTGCCAGCAGATCCACAGGGGGCGTCGAAAAACTGTTTTTT

J: TRBJ2-1
size: -
V: TRBV29-1
D: -
CDR3: CSVPGFNNEQFF
DNA: TGCAGCGTTCCGGGTTTCAACAATGAGCAGTTCTTC

J: TRBJ2-2
size: -
V: TRBV5-4
D: -
CDR3: CASSNRDGTTGELFF
DNA: TGTGCCAGCAGCAACCGGGACGGAACCACCGGGGAGCTGTTTTTT

J: TRBJ1-1
size: -
V: TRBV5-1
D: -
CDR3: CASSTGPVGTEAFF
DNA: TGCGCCAGCAGCACGGGCCCGGTGGGCACTGAAGCTTTCTTT

J: TRBJ2-7
size: -
V: TRBV6-6
D: -
CDR3: CASSWGRPPYEQYF
DNA: TGTGCCAGCAGTTGGGGACGACCGCCATACGAGCAGTACTTC

J: TRBJ2-7
size: -
V: TRBV13
D: -
CDR3: CASTSGRGYEQYF
DNA: TGTGCCAGCACGTCCGGACGGGGATACGAGCAGTACTTC

J: TRBJ1-3
size: -
V: TRBV9
D: -
CDR3: CASSSGGVGNTIYF
DNA: TGTGCCAGCAGCTCCGGAGGGGTTGGAAACACCATATATTTT

J: TRBJ2-2
size: few
V: TRBV2
D: -
CDR3: CASSGWGNTGELFF
DNA: TGTGCCAGCAGTGGGTGGGGGAACACCGGGGAGCTGTTTTTT

J: TRBJ2-5
size: once
V: TRBV5-8
D: -
CDR3: CASSLAGREEQTQYF
DNA: TGTGCCAGCAGCTTGGCCGGCAGGGAGGAACAGACCCAGTACTTC

J: TRBJ1-1
size: -
V: TRBV6-6
D: -
CDR3: CASSYGGGGSEAFF
DNA: TGTGCCAGCAGTTATGGAGGAGGGGGGTCGGAAGCTTTCTTT

J: TRBJ1-4
size: -
V: TRBV30
D: TRBD1
CDR3: CAWRGEQGREKLFF
DNA: TGTGCCTGGAGGGGGGAACAGGGGCGTGAAAAACTGTTTTTT

J: TRBJ1-2
size: -
V: TRBV5-1
D: -
CDR3: CASSEGQNYGYTF
DNA: TGCGCCAGCAGCGAGGGACAAAACTATGGCTACACCTTC

J: TRBJ2-6
size: -
V: TRBV19
D: TRBD1
CDR3: CASTAMGTGASGANVLTF
DNA: TGTGCCAGTACCGCCATGGGGACAGGCGCCTCTGGGGCCAACGTCCTGACTTTC

J: TRBJ1-4
size: -
V: TRBV18
D: -
CDR3: CASSQPLDPEKLFF
DNA: TGTGCCAGCTCCCAACCCTTGGATCCTGAAAAACTGTTTTTT

J: TRBJ2-2
size: once
V: TRBV10-3
D: -
CDR3: CAIAGTPPRGELFF
DNA: TGTGCCATCGCCGGGACACCCCCGAGGGGGGAGCTGTTTTTT

J: TRBJ1-3
size: -
V: TRBV28
D: -
CDR3: CASSSQGPDTGNTIYF
DNA: TGTGCCAGCAGCTCCCAGGGACCGGATACTGGAAACACCATATATTTT

J: TRBJ2-4
size: -
V: TRBV19
D: TRBD1
CDR3: CASSTPIDPSRGNIQYF
DNA: TGTGCCAGTAGTACCCCAATTGACCCGAGCAGGGGGAACATTCAGTACTTC

J: TRBJ1-5
size: -
V: TRBV5-6
D: -
CDR3: CASSLTGRYQPQHF
DNA: TGTGCCAGCAGCTTGACAGGGCGCTACCAGCCCCAGCATTTT

J: TRBJ2-1
size: -
V: TRBV5-1
D: -
CDR3: CASNLGGAYNEQFF
DNA: TGCGCCAGCAATTTGGGCGGGGCTTACAATGAGCAGTTCTTC

J: TRBJ1-5
size: -
V: TRBV4-1
D: -
CDR3: CASSQDPAGIQPQHF
DNA: TGCGCCAGCAGCCAAGATCCAGCGGGGATTCAGCCCCAGCATTTT

J: TRBJ1-1
size: -
V: TRBV29-1
D: -
CDR3: CSVGRVWGLDTEAFF
DNA: TGCAGCGTTGGAAGGGTTTGGGGGTTGGACACTGAAGCTTTCTTT

J: TRBJ1-1
size: -
V: TRBV28
D: TRBD1
CDR3: CASSSTGRNTEAFF
DNA: TGTGCCAGCAGTTCGACAGGGAGGAACACTGAAGCTTTCTTT

J: TRBJ2-3
size: -
V: TRBV19
D: -
CDR3: CASSIADNTQYF
DNA: TGTGCCAGTAGTATAGCTGATAATACGCAGTATTTT

J: TRBJ1-5
size: few
V: TRBV6-1
D: -
CDR3: CASRGGQNNQPQHF
DNA: TGTGCCAGCAGAGGAGGACAGAACAATCAGCCCCAGCATTTT

J: TRBJ1-3
size: -
V: TRBV9
D: -
CDR3: CASGQNSGNTIYF
DNA: TGTGCCAGCGGACAGAACTCTGGAAACACCATATATTTT

J: TRBJ2-7
size: -
V: TRBV5-1
D: TRBD2
CDR3: CASSLAASGYEQYF
DNA: TGCGCCAGCAGCTTGGCCGCTAGCGGCTACGAGCAGTACTTC

J: TRBJ2-7
size: -
V: TRBV5-1
D: TRBD2
CDR3: CASSLETSGMRQYF
DNA: TGCGCCAGCAGCTTGGAGACTAGCGGGATGAGGCAGTACTTC

J: TRBJ2-3
size: -
V: TRBV18
D: -
CDR3: CASSPAGRQFSQYF
DNA: TGTGCCAGCTCACCAGCAGGTCGACAGTTCTCGCAGTATTTT

J: TRBJ2-2
size: -
V: TRBV7-2
D: -
CDR3: CASSFQGSGELFF
DNA: TGTGCCAGCAGCTTTCAGGGGTCCGGGGAGCTGTTTTTT

J: TRBJ1-1
size: -
V: TRBV5-4
D: TRBD1
CDR3: CASRQQGGEAFF
DNA: TGTGCCAGCAGACAACAGGGGGGGGAGGCTTTCTTT

J: TRBJ2-5
size: -
V: TRBV11-2
D: -
CDR3: CASSLKETQYF
DNA: TGTGCCAGCAGCCTAAAAGAGACCCAGTACTTC

J: TRBJ2-7
size: -
V: TRBV28
D: -
CDR3: CASRGGRDEQYF
DNA: TGTGCCAGCAGGGGGGGACGGGACGAGCAGTACTTC

J: TRBJ1-1
size: -
V: TRBV15
D: -
CDR3: CATSRRLNTEAFF
DNA: TGTGCCACCAGCAGACGTTTGAACACTGAAGCTTTCTTT

J: TRBJ2-1
size: -
V: TRBV6-5
D: -
CDR3: CASSYQGPSYNEQFF
DNA: TGTGCCAGCAGTTACCAGGGGCCGTCCTACAATGAGCAGTTCTTC

J: TRBJ1-2
size: -
V: TRBV18
D: TRBD1
CDR3: CASSPPRDREIGYTF
DNA: TGTGCCAGCTCACCACCCCGGGACAGGGAAATTGGCTACACCTTC

J: TRBJ2-5
size: -
V: TRBV6-1
D: -
CDR3: CATLPRLLPETQYF
DNA: TGTGCCACCCTTCCTCGACTATTGCCAGAGACCCAGTACTTC

J: TRBJ2-7
size: -
V: TRBV6-1
D: -
CDR3: CASGTGTVTAYEQYF
DNA: TGTGCCTCCGGTACGGGGACGGTGACGGCCTACGAGCAGTACTTC

J: TRBJ2-5
size: -
V: TRBV5-1
D: TRBD2
CDR3: CASSLVSGGQETQYF
DNA: TGCGCCAGCAGCTTGGTTAGCGGGGGGCAAGAGACCCAGTACTTC

J: TRBJ1-5
size: -
V: TRBV28
D: TRBD1
CDR3: CASSPSAGGTQPQHF
DNA: TGTGCCAGCAGTCCGTCGGCAGGGGGCACTCAGCCCCAGCATTTT

J: TRBJ1-1
size: -
V: TRBV5-1
D: TRBD1
CDR3: CASSLVPGQGATEAFF
DNA: TGCGCCAGCAGCTTGGTGCCGGGACAGGGGGCCACTGAAGCTTTCTTT

J: TRBJ2-1
size: -
V: TRBV29-1
D: -
CDR3: CSVELARIPNEQFF
DNA: TGCAGCGTTGAGCTAGCGAGGATTCCCAATGAGCAGTTCTTC

J: TRBJ2-7
size: -
V: TRBV5-6
D: -
CDR3: CASSLTGPGEQYF
DNA: TGTGCCAGCAGCTTGACAGGGCCTGGCGAGCAGTACTTC

J: TRBJ1-1
size: once
V: TRBV10-3
D: -
CDR3: CAISDEQGNTEAFF
DNA: TGTGCCATCAGTGACGAACAGGGGAACACTGAAGCTTTCTTT

J: TRBJ2-3
size: -
V: TRBV11-3
D: -
CDR3: CASSLTASTDTQYF
DNA: TGTGCCAGCAGCTTAACAGCTAGCACAGATACGCAGTATTTT

J: TRBJ2-3
size: -
V: TRBV5-1
D: -
CDR3: CASSSALAFSTDTQYF
DNA: TGCGCCAGCAGCTCCGCCCTAGCGTTTAGCACAGATACGCAGTATTTT

J: TRBJ1-1
size: -
V: TRBV5-1
D: -
CDR3: CASSIRQGEGTEAFF
DNA: TGCGCCAGCAGCATCCGCCAGGGTGAGGGGACTGAAGCTTTCTTT

J: TRBJ1-2
size: -
V: TRBV6-1
D: TRBD1
CDR3: CASSGIGTGSYRYGYTF
DNA: TGTGCCAGCAGTGGAATAGGGACAGGGTCCTATCGCTATGGCTACACCTTC

J: TRBJ2-7
size: -
V: TRBV10-3
D: TRBD1
CDR3: CAISDGTVVYEQYF
DNA: TGTGCCATCAGTGATGGGACAGTCGTCTACGAGCAGTACTTC

J: TRBJ1-4
size: -
V: TRBV27
D: -
CDR3: CASSSLPKRGWQEKLFF
DNA: TGTGCCAGCAGTTCCCTCCCTAAGAGGGGTTGGCAGGAAAAACTGTTTTTT

J: TRBJ1-6
size: few
V: TRBV28
D: -
CDR3: CASSLRSPLHF
DNA: TGTGCCAGCAGTTTACGATCACCCCTCCACTTT

J: TRBJ2-7
size: once
V: TRBV5-4
D: -
CDR3: CASSAQGSYEQYF
DNA: TGTGCCAGCAGCGCACAGGGTTCCTACGAGCAGTACTTC

J: TRBJ2-5
size: -
V: TRBV5-1
D: -
CDR3: CASSLGSVGGETQYF
DNA: TGCGCCAGCAGCTTGGGGTCGGTAGGTGGGGAGACCCAGTACTTC

J: TRBJ1-1
size: -
V: TRBV7-8
D: -
CDR3: CASTQTRDRNTEAFF
DNA: TGTGCCAGCACCCAGACCCGGGATCGTAACACTGAAGCTTTCTTT

J: TRBJ1-4
size: -
V: TRBV15
D: -
CDR3: CATSRVKEKLFF
DNA: TGTGCCACCAGCAGAGTGAAAGAAAAACTGTTTTTT

J: TRBJ1-2
size: once
V: TRBV9
D: TRBD1
CDR3: CASSVELTGTGYTF
DNA: TGTGCCAGCAGCGTAGAACTGACAGGGACCGGCTACACCTTC